This TCR beta chain stems from a study of T cells expressing NK-cell markers (dated by TCRdb to 2020 to 2021). For the study in its entirety: In sorted CD3+CD56+NKG2C+, CD3+CD56+NKG2C- and CD3+CD56-NKG2C+ T-cell subsets from about eight donors, TCR beta-chain repertoires were profiled. Among the eight sequenced donors, seven were HCMV-seropositive and one was HCMV-seronegative. Randomly selected healthy volunteers, three men and five women, were used as the eight sequenced donors. The libraries were sequenced on Illumina HiSeq 2000/2500, MiSeq or NextSeq, producing 2 x 150 bp reads.

The run used an Illumina HiSeq 2000. TCR beta cDNA libraries were made by 5'RACE template switching that added a universal primer site and unique molecular identifiers. Priming for cDNA synthesis came from the TCR beta constant segment, and two successive PCR amplification steps followed. Per the source publication's procedure: MIGEC handled demultiplexing of the reads and grouping by UMI, while MiTCR was used to assemble and quantify clonotypes. To remove erroneous sequences, TCR cDNA sequences were retained only when supported by two or more reads. The tcR package was used for downstream repertoire analysis, and clonotypes were matched between fractions using CDR3 nucleotide sequence together with V segment. VDJmatch was used to annotate antigen specificity against VDJdb, with one amino acid substitution in CDR3 permitted. TCRdb reprocessed the reads, so every CDR3 protein sequence counts as one entry and DNA is not shown. Here the V and J calls rest on TCRdb's processing, not on the authors' analysis. The sample table holds over 100,000 distinct CDR3 sequences. Jointly, the top ten make up roughly 18% of the sample.

To determine HCMV serostatus, a commercial ELISA kit was used to detect HCMV-specific IgG in serum. Ficoll density gradient centrifugation was used to isolate peripheral blood mononuclear cells from blood. Taken from cysteine to phenylalanine, the CDR3 has 11 residues. No DNA has been recorded. According to the germline V gene, CDR1 reads SGHDT and CDR2 reads YYEEEE. On this clonotype: Its cognate antigen has yet to be identified.

Beyond this particular receptor, the publication reports: Those dominant clonotypes were again the most abundant among CD3+CD56-NKG2C+ cells in a handful of donors, at about 25-60.1%. In 6 or 7 donors, the dominant CD3+CD56+NKG2C+ clonotypes ranked among the top 10 CD8+ clonotypes, making up roughly 1.0-7.0% of CD8+ T cells. Whether the expanded NKG2C-expressing T cell clones were specific for HCMV antigens was left unclear.

The TCR sequence derives from a woman aged 18 to 69 in good health. The material sequenced was blood T cells: a sorted CD56 or NKG2C T cell subset, CD4+ or CD8+ T cells, or bulk PBMC T cells (not recorded which). Here the chain combines TRBV5-6 and TRBJ2-5. The CDR3 reads as follows: CASSFEETQYF. When the CDR3 is completed using the reference TRBV5-6 and TRBJ2-5 genes on either side, the full variable domain is DAGVTQSPTHLIKTRGQQVTLRCSPKSGHDTVSWYQQALGQGPQFIFQYYEEEERQRGNFPDRFSGHQFPNYSSELNVNALLLGDSALYLCASSFEETQYFGPGTRLLVL.